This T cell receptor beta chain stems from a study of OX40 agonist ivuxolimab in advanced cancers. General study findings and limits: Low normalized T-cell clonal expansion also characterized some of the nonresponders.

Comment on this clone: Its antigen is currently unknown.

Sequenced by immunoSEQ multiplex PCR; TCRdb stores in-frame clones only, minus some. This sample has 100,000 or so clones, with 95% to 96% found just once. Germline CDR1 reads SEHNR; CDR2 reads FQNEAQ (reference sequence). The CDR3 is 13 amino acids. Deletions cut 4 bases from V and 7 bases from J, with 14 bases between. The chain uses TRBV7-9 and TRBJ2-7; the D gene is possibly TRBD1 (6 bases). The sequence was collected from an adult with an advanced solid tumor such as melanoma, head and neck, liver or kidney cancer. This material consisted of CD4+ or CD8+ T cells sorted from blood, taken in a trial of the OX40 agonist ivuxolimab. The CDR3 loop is CASSSPQGREQYF. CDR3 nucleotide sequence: TGTGCCAGCAGCTCTCCTCAGGGGCGAGAGCAGTACTTC.